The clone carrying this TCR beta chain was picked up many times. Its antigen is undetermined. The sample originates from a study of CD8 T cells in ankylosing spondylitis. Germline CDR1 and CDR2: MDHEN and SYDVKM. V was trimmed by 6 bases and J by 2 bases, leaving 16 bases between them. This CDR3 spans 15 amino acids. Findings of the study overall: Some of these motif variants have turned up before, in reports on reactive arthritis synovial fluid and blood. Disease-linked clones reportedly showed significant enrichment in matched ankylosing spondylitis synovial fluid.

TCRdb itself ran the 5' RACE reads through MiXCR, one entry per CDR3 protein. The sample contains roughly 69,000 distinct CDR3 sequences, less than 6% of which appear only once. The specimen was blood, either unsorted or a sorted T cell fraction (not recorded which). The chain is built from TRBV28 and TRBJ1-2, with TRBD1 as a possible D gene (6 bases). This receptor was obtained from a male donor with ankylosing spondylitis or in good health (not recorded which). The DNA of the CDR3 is TGTGCCAGCAGACCTACCGGGACACAGAACTATGGCTACACCTTC. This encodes CASRPTGTQNYGYTF.